The 5 T cell receptor beta chains below were found in one sample sequenced in a study of neurological immune-mediated disorders. TCRdb called the 5' RACE reads again in MiXCR, with one record for every CDR3 protein. The sample holds under 90,000 distinct CDR3 sequences, 3.5% seen once. Input material: PBMCs. Receptors were obtained from a woman aged 45-65 years with multiple sclerosis.

This clonotype came up many times. The CDR3 loop reads CASSQDRRETQYF. CDR3 DNA: TGCGCCAGCAGCCAAGACAGGAGGGAGACCCAGTACTTC. V usage is TRBV4-3 and J usage is TRBJ2-5; D is perhaps TRBD2 (5 bases). The CDR3 runs 13 residues. V was shortened by 0 bases and J by 5 bases, with 7 bases between the two germline ends. The germline CDR1 and CDR2 sequences are LGHNA and YSLEER.

In DNA form, the CDR3 reads TGTGCCAGCTCACCCGACCAAAACACTGAAGCTTTCTTT. The encoded protein is CASSPDQNTEAFF. The chain employs TRBV18 and TRBJ1-1; D ambiguous. This CDR3 is 13 amino acids long. V lost 3 bases and J lost 2, with 7 bases in between. The germline V gene encodes CDR1 KGHSH and CDR2 LQKENI.

This clonotype was recorded a few times. The chain couples TRBV18 to TRBJ1-1, with D possibly being TRBD1 (5 bases). The CDR3 has 15 residues. Germline V gene sequence: CDR1 KGHSH, CDR2 LQKENI. V was cut by 2 bases and J by 1 base, with 11 bases left in between. The CDR3 region is CASSPNRGENTEAFF. The CDR3, as DNA: TGTGCCAGCTCACCAAATCGGGGGGAGAACACTGAAGCTTTCTTT.

This clonotype has ten or more counts. The chain uses TRBV20-1 and TRBJ1-2, with D maybe TRBD1 (6 bases). There are 15 residues in the CDR3. V lost 4 bases and J 3 bases, leaving 18 bases between the germline ends. The germline gives CDR1 DFQATT, CDR2 SNEGSKA (reference sequence). CDR3 sequence (DNA): TGCAGTGCTAATTCCTTCGGACAGAGCTACTATGGCTACACCTTC. It yields the protein CSANSFGQSYYGYTF.

This clonotype was counted ten times or more. The rearrangement joins TRBV3-1 to TRBJ2-7, with 8 bases identical to TRBD1. The CDR3 is 15 amino acids. CDR1 and CDR2 from the germline V gene are LGHDT and YNNKEL (reference sequence). V trimming: 4 bases; J trimming: 3 bases; junction bases outside the gene matches: 8. CDR3 DNA sequence: TGTGCCAGCAGCCGTACTGGACAGGGCGGCTACGAGCAGTACTTC. This translates into CASSRTGQGGYEQYF.